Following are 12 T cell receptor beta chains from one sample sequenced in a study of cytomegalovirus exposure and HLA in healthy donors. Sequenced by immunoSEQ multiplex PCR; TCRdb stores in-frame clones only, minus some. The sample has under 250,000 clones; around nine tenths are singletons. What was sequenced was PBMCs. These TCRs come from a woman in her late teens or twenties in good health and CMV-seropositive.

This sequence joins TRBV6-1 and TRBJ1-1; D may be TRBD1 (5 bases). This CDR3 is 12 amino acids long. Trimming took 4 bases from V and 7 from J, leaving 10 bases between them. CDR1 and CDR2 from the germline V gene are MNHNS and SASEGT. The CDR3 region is CASSAPGNEAFF. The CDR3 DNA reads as TGTGCCAGCAGTGCTCCAGGGAATGAAGCTTTCTTT.

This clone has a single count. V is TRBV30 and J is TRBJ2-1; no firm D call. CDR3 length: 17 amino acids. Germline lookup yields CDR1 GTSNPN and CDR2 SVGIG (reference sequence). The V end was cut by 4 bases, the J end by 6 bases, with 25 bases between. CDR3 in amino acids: CAWKHQVGWSTTNEQFF. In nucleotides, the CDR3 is TGTGCCTGGAAGCATCAGGTAGGATGGTCGACCACCAATGAGCAGTTCTTC.

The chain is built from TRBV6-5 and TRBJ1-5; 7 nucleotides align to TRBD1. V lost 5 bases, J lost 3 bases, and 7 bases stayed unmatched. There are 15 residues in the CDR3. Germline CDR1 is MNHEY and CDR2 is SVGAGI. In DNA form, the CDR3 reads TGTGCCAGCAGTCCTTACAGGGGCTCCAATCAGCCCCAGCATTTT. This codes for CASSPYRGSNQPQHF.

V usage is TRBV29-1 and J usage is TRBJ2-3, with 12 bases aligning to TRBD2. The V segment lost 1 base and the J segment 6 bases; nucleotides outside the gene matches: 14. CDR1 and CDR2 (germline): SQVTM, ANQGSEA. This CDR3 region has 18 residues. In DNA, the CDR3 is TGCAGCGTTGAAGGCCCTGGGACTAGCGGGTTGGGGGTGGATACGCAGTATTTT. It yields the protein CSVEGPGTSGLGVDTQYF.

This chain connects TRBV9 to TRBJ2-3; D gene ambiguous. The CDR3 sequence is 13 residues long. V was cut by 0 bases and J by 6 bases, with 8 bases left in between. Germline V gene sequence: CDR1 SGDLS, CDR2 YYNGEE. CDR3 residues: CASSVEQPDTQYF. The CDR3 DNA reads TGTGCCAGCAGCGTAGAGCAACCCGATACGCAGTATTTT.

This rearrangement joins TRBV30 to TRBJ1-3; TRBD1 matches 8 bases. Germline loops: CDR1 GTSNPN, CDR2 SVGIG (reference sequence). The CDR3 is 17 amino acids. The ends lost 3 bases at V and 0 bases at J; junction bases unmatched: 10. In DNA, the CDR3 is TGTGCCTGGAGCCTAAGTGGACAGGGTAGCTCTGGAAACACCATATATTTT. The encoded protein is CAWSLSGQGSSGNTIYF.

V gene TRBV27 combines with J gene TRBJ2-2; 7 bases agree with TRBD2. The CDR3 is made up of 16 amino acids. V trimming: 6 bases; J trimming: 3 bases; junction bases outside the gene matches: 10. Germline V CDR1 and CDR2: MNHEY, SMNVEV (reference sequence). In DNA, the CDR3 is TGTGCCAGCAGCCCGGTGGAGGGAGGGGACACCGGGGAGCTGTTTTTT. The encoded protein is CASSPVEGGDTGELFF.

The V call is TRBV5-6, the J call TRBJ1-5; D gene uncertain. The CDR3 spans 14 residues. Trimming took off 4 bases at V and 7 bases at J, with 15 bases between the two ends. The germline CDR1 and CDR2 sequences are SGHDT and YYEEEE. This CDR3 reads CASSPRGFQQPQHF. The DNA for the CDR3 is TGTGCCAGCAGCCCGCGAGGGTTTCAACAGCCCCAGCATTTT.

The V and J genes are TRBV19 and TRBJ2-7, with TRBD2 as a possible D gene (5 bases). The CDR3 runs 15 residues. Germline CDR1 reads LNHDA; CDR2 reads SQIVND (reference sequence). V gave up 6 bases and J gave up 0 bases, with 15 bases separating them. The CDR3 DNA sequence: TGTGCCAGTAGCCCCGGGATGCCGAGCTCCTACGAGCAGTACTTC. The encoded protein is CASSPGMPSSYEQYF.

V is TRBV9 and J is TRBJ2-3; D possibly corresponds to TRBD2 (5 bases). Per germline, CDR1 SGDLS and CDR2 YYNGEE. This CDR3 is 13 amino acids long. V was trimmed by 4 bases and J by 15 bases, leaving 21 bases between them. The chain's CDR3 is CASSLREGLTRYF. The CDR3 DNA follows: TGTGCCAGCAGCCTTCGGGAAGGACTCACGCGCTATTTT. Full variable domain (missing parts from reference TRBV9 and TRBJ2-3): DSGVTQTPKHLITATGQRVTLRCSPRSGDLSVYWYQQSLDQGLQFLIQYYNGEERAKGNILERFSAQQFPDLHSELNLSSLELGDSALYFCASSLREGLTRYFGPGTRLTVL.

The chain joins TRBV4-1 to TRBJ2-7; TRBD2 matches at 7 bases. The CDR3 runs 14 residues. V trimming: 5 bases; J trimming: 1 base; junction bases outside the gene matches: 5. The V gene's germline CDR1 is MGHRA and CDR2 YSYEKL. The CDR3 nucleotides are TGCGCCAGCAGCTACTCTAGCGGTTCCTACGAGCAGTACTTC. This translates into CASSYSSGSYEQYF.

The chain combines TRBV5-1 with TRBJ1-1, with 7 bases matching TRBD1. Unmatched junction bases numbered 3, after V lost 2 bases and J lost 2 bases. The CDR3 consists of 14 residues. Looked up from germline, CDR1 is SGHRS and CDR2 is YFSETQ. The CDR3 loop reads CASSFWTGNTEAFF. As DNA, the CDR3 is TGCGCCAGCAGCTTTTGGACAGGAAACACTGAAGCTTTCTTT.